The 10 T cell receptor beta chains given below trace back to one sample, sequenced in a study of blood T cell repertoires in COVID-19. Using immunoSEQ multiplex PCR, the repertoire was profiled, and TCRdb retains in-frame clones only, with some absent. The repertoire holds around 95,000 clones, with roughly 84% as singletons. The sequencing input was peripheral blood. The origin of the receptors is a man aged 25-40 years in a cohort sampled during active COVID-19.

The rearrangement joins TRBV7-9 to TRBJ2-5, with TRBD2 matching over 10 bases. The V and J ends lost 1 base and 4 bases, in that order; junction bases with no gene match: 3. The CDR3 contains 15 residues. Germline values: CDR1 SEHNR, CDR2 FQNEAQ (reference sequence). The CDR3 nucleotides are TGTGCCAGCAGCTTAGAGCGGGGGGGAGTAGAGACCCAGTACTTC. Its protein is CASSLERGGVETQYF.

CDR3 loop: CAWSVDSNTGELFF. CDR3 coding DNA: TGTGCCTGGAGTGTCGACTCTAACACCGGGGAGCTGTTTTTT. This chain joins TRBV30 and TRBJ2-2; D gene unclear. This CDR3 is built from 14 residues. Trimming stripped 0 bases from V and 2 bases from J, with 7 bases between. Germline-derived CDR1 and CDR2 are GTSNPN and SVGIG (reference sequence).

This chain links TRBV6-5 with TRBJ1-1, with a tentative D call TRBD1 (5 bases). Trimming removed 3 bases at V and 11 bases at J, with 16 bases between. The CDR3 spans 13 residues. Germline CDR1 reads MNHEY; CDR2 reads SVGAGI. The chain's CDR3 is CASSYGSQGGAFF. The CDR3, as DNA: TGTGCCAGCAGTTATGGTTCTCAGGGAGGCGCTTTCTTT.

This clone was counted a few times. The rearrangement joins TRBV28 to TRBJ2-7; 10 positions match TRBD1. The CDR3 length is 13 residues. Germline CDR1 reads MDHEN; CDR2 reads SYDVKM. With V trimmed by 6 bases and J by 6 bases, 5 bases remained unmatched. CDR3 bases: TGTGCCAGCAGGTCCGGACAGGGGGGCGAGCAGTACTTC. Amino acids: CASRSGQGGEQYF.

This chain connects TRBV11-3 to TRBJ2-3, with 15 bases that match TRBD2. This CDR3 has 18 residues. Germline V gene sequence: CDR1 SGHNT, CDR2 YENEEA. Losses at the gene ends were 5 bases for V and 0 bases for J; bases not matched to a gene: 6. The CDR3: CASSPGLAGGRSTDTQYF. For the CDR3, the DNA is TGTGCCAGCAGCCCTGGACTAGCGGGGGGGCGGAGCACAGATACGCAGTATTTT.

V gene TRBV2 combines with J gene TRBJ1-5; perhaps TRBD1 as D (5 bases). The CDR3 has 16 residues. CDR1 SNHLY and CDR2 FYNNEI come from the germline V gene. V was shortened by 1 base and J by 4 bases, with 14 bases between the two germline ends. The DNA of the CDR3 is TGTGCCAGCAGTGAAGACGTCAAAGGGGCAAATCAGCCCCAGCATTTT. Translation gives CASSEDVKGANQPQHF. The entire variable domain, with the rest obtained from reference TRBV2 and TRBJ1-5, is as follows: EPEVTQTPSHQVTQMGQEVILRCVPISNHLYFYWYRQILGQKVEFLVSFYNNEISEKSEIFDDQFSVERPDGSNFTLKIRSTKLEDSAMYFCASSEDVKGANQPQHFGDGTRLSIL.

The chain uses TRBV10-3 and TRBJ2-2, with D possibly matching TRBD1 (6 bases). CDR3 length equals 15 residues. Germline assignment: CDR1 ENHRY and CDR2 SYGVKD. The germline V and J ends were trimmed by 5 bases and 0 bases, with 10 bases remaining between them. The CDR3 coding sequence is TGTGCCATCAGTCCGGGACATTCGAACACCGGGGAGCTGTTTTTT. Residues: CAISPGHSNTGELFF.

The CDR3 here is CASRRTSGGYDEQYF. The CDR3 DNA is TGTGCCAGCAGACGAACTAGCGGGGGGTATGACGAGCAGTACTTC. The chain employs TRBV7-2 and TRBJ2-7, with 12 bases identical to TRBD2. This CDR3 comprises 15 residues. Germline V gives CDR1 SGHTA, CDR2 FQGNSA. Unmatched junction bases numbered 8, after V lost 6 bases and J lost 5 bases.

The chain links TRBV5-1 to TRBJ2-4; TRBD1 matches at 8 bases. Germline loops: CDR1 SGHRS, CDR2 YFSETQ. The V and J ends lost 3 bases and 3 bases, in that order; junction bases with no gene match: 2. There are 14 residues in the CDR3. The CDR3 loop is CASSSGTGKNIQYF. In DNA form, the CDR3 reads TGCGCCAGCAGCTCCGGGACAGGCAAAAACATTCAGTACTTC.

This rearrangement joins TRBV5-4 to TRBJ1-1, with 9 bases identical to TRBD1. The CDR3 is made up of 13 amino acids. From germline, CDR1 is SGHNT and CDR2 YYREEE (reference sequence). Trimming took 1 base from V and 6 from J; bases not matched to a gene: 1. CDR3 region: CASSLTGGAEAFF. The CDR3 DNA is TGTGCCAGCAGCTTGACAGGGGGCGCTGAAGCTTTCTTT.